These T cell receptor beta chains were read from a single sample in a study of long-term antiretroviral therapy in people with HIV. Assay: immunoSEQ multiplex PCR; the TCRdb copy retains only in-frame clones and omits some. The top ten hold 2.5% to 3.5% of the sample, which has about 44,000 clones, more than 90% seen once. The source material was unsorted PBMCs, sampled 3.7 years after starting antiretroviral therapy. The receptors were sampled from a woman aged 50 to 60 with HIV. Each CDR3 is given with its conserved first and last residue. D genes are given only for firm matches. The size of a clone is reported for some rows only, either as once, few or many, or as a class for expanded clones.

d_call: TRBD1; clone_size: NA; j_call: TRBJ1-6; v_call: TRBV6-5; cdr3_nt: TGTGCCAGCATCACGGGACAGGGAAATTCACCCCTCCACTTT; cdr3_aa: CASITGQGNSPLHF
d_call: NA; clone_size: NA; j_call: TRBJ2-7; v_call: TRBV5-6; cdr3_nt: TGTGCCAGCAGCTTGTTGGCAGGTGGCTCCTACGAGCAGTACTTC; cdr3_aa: CASSLLAGGSYEQYF
d_call: NA; clone_size: NA; j_call: TRBJ2-3; v_call: TRBV7-2; cdr3_nt: TGTGCCAGCAGCTTAGTGGGGGCCCCAGATACGCAGTATTTT; cdr3_aa: CASSLVGAPDTQYF
d_call: TRBD1; clone_size: NA; j_call: TRBJ2-5; v_call: TRBV7-9; cdr3_nt: TGTGCCAGCAGCTTAGGGACAGGGGCGGGGAAAGAGACCCAGTACTTC; cdr3_aa: CASSLGTGAGKETQYF
d_call: NA; clone_size: NA; j_call: TRBJ2-3; v_call: TRBV10-3; cdr3_nt: TGTGCCATCACGGGCTCCTACACAGATACGCAGTATTTT; cdr3_aa: CAITGSYTDTQYF
d_call: NA; clone_size: NA; j_call: TRBJ2-5; v_call: TRBV11-3; cdr3_nt: TGTGCCAGCAGCTTGGATAGCTACCAAGAGACCCAGTACTTC; cdr3_aa: CASSLDSYQETQYF
d_call: NA; clone_size: NA; j_call: TRBJ1-1; v_call: TRBV20-1; cdr3_nt: TGCAGTGCTAGAAAGGTGATTGAAGCTTTCTTT; cdr3_aa: CSARKVIEAFF
d_call: TRBD2; clone_size: NA; j_call: TRBJ2-3; v_call: TRBV2; cdr3_nt: TGTGCCAGTGGGGGCGGGGGGTCAGTTACGCAGTATTTT; cdr3_aa: CASGGGGSVTQYF
d_call: NA; clone_size: NA; j_call: TRBJ1-4; v_call: TRBV6-6; cdr3_nt: TGTGCCAGCAGTTACTCGGGGGGTGCGGATGAAAAACTGTTTTTT; cdr3_aa: CASSYSGGADEKLFF
d_call: TRBD1; clone_size: NA; j_call: TRBJ1-1; v_call: TRBV27; cdr3_nt: TGTGCCAGCAGCTTGACACAGGGGGCGGTAAACACTGAAGCTTTCTTT; cdr3_aa: CASSLTQGAVNTEAFF
d_call: NA; clone_size: NA; j_call: TRBJ2-7; v_call: TRBV5-1; cdr3_nt: TGCGCCAGCAGTAACCAGCTACAGGGTTACGAGCAGTACTTC; cdr3_aa: CASSNQLQGYEQYF
d_call: NA; clone_size: NA; j_call: TRBJ1-4; v_call: TRBV11-2; cdr3_nt: TGTGCCAGCAGCTCCTCCACAAGGACACGGAATGAAAAACTGTTTTTT; cdr3_aa: CASSSSTRTRNEKLFF
d_call: NA; clone_size: NA; j_call: TRBJ2-5; v_call: TRBV11-2; cdr3_nt: TGTGCCAGCAGCCCTGGTGGGTTCGGGGGAGTGAGAGAGACCCAGTACTTC; cdr3_aa: CASSPGGFGGVRETQYF
d_call: TRBD1; clone_size: NA; j_call: TRBJ2-1; v_call: TRBV7-2; cdr3_nt: TGTGCCAGCAGCTTGGCCCCTCCGGGACAGCCCAGTTACAATGAGCAGTTCTTC; cdr3_aa: CASSLAPPGQPSYNEQFF
d_call: NA; clone_size: few; j_call: TRBJ1-6; v_call: TRBV2; cdr3_nt: TGTGCCGGAACGGGATCCTATAATTCACCCCTCCACTTT; cdr3_aa: CAGTGSYNSPLHF
d_call: TRBD2; clone_size: NA; j_call: TRBJ2-3; v_call: TRBV10-3; cdr3_nt: TGTGCCATCAGCGGGCTTAGCGGGGTTTGGTCAGATACGCAGTATTTT; cdr3_aa: CAISGLSGVWSDTQYF
d_call: NA; clone_size: NA; j_call: TRBJ2-3; v_call: TRBV7-2; cdr3_nt: TGTGCCAGCAGCTTTACTTCGAGCACAGATACGCAGTATTTT; cdr3_aa: CASSFTSSTDTQYF
d_call: NA; clone_size: NA; j_call: TRBJ2-1; v_call: TRBV5-8; cdr3_nt: TGTGCCAGCAGCTTGCTTGTGTTGGGCCTCTACAATGAGCAGTTCTTC; cdr3_aa: CASSLLVLGLYNEQFF
d_call: NA; clone_size: NA; j_call: TRBJ2-7; v_call: TRBV7-8; cdr3_nt: TGTGCCAGCAGCTTAGTTTCAGGGCCCTCCTACGAGCAGTACTTC; cdr3_aa: CASSLVSGPSYEQYF
d_call: NA; clone_size: NA; j_call: TRBJ1-1; v_call: TRBV6-6; cdr3_nt: TGTGCCAGCAGTAGAGACCCACCGAACACTGAAGCTTTCTTT; cdr3_aa: CASSRDPPNTEAFF